One and the same sample provided the 15 T cell receptor beta chains below, sequenced in a study of post-analysis software for immune sequencing data. TCR beta cDNA libraries included unique molecular identifiers. MiXCR was run by TCRdb on the PCR reads, yielding one entry per CDR3 protein. The sample lists about 430,000 distinct CDR3 sequences, about 40% seen once, with 7.6% in the top ten. Study-wide findings and caveats: Five TRBV segments, including TRBV5-6, TRBV5-1 and TRBV20-1, were more frequent in patients than controls.

What these receptors recognize is not known. Sequencing was carried out using blood. These receptors were taken from a girl aged 2 to 9 with multiple sclerosis.

CDR3 coding DNA: TGTGCCAGCAGCAGGCGTTTTAGCGGGGGTAATGAGCAGTTCTTC. As protein: CASSRRFSGGNEQFF. The V and J genes are TRBV7-3 and TRBJ2-1; 9 bases fit TRBD2. The CDR3 contains 15 residues. J gave up 7 bases and V 5 bases, and 9 bases lay outside the gene matches. Germline loops: CDR1 SGHTA, CDR2 FQGTGA.

The rearrangement joins TRBV29-1 to TRBJ2-7, with TRBD1 matching 11 bases. Germline assignment: CDR1 SQVTM and CDR2 ANQGSEA. This CDR3 is built from 17 residues. Trimming took 3 bases from V and 3 from J; bases not matched to a gene: 13. As DNA, the CDR3 is TGCAGCGTTGAGATGAGGTGGGACAGGGGGTTTAGCTACGAGCAGTACTTC. Amino acids: CSVEMRWDRGFSYEQYF.

The sample holds a few counts of this clonotype. The CDR3 region is CASRPRLATYNEQFF. DNA of the CDR3: TGTGCCAGCAGACCGAGACTAGCCACCTACAATGAGCAGTTCTTC. J is TRBJ2-1 and V is TRBV5-5; TRBD2 matches 7 bases. Trimming removed 5 bases from V and 2 bases from J; junction bases left unmatched: 7. Per germline, CDR1 SGHKS and CDR2 YYEKEE (reference sequence). The CDR3 spans 15 residues.

The chain joins TRBV6-2 or TRBV6-3 to TRBJ2-3; 9 bases map to TRBD2. The J segment lost 3 bases and the V segment lost 5 bases, leaving 18 bases of the junction unmatched. CDR1 is MNHEY and CDR2 is SVGEGT in the germline V gene. The CDR3 runs to 19 residues. This CDR3 reads CASSPAFLAGEDLTDTQYF. CDR3 coding DNA: TGTGCCAGCAGTCCCGCCTTTTTAGCGGGGGAGGATTTAACAGATACGCAGTATTTT.

The table lists this clonotype with many counts. The junction does not match germline at one end; this may be a read error. The chain is built from TRBV27 and TRBJ2-7, with 10 nucleotides matching TRBD2. Germline V gene lookup returns CDR1 MNHEY and CDR2 SMNVEV (reference sequence). This CDR3 has 15 amino acids. CDR3: CASSYRLAGSYEQYF. DNA of the CDR3: TGCGCCAGCAGCTACCGACTAGCGGGTTCCTACGAGCAGTACTTC.

This clonotype showed up just a few times. The J gene is TRBJ2-3, the V gene TRBV6-2 or TRBV6-3; TRBD2 aligns across 12 bases. There are 16 residues in the CDR3. The germline CDR1 and CDR2 sequences are MNHEY and SVGEGT. Germline trimming cut 4 bases from V and 4 bases from J; bases unmatched to any gene: 6. Here the CDR3 reads CASSSRLAGEADTQYF. The CDR3 nucleotides read TGTGCCAGCAGTTCCCGACTAGCGGGAGAGGCAGATACGCAGTATTTT.

The chain recombines TRBV28 with TRBJ1-2; the D gene is possibly TRBD1 (6 bases). The CDR3 loop spans 17 amino acids. Germline V gene sequence: CDR1 MDHEN, CDR2 SYDVKM. Trimming left V 1 base short and J 6 bases short, with 21 bases between. The CDR3 spells CASSLFVFWQGNNGYTF. The CDR3 nucleotides are TGTGCCAGCAGTTTATTTGTCTTCTGGCAGGGGAATAATGGCTACACCTTC.

This clonotype was counted a few times. This chain uses TRBV28 with TRBJ2-7, with a possible D match to TRBD2 (7 bases). The germline CDR1 and CDR2 sequences are MDHEN and SYDVKM. The CDR3 sequence is 13 residues long. Trimming took 6 bases from V and 4 from J, leaving 13 bases between them. The DNA for the CDR3 is TGTGCCAGCAGGATACAGGGAGGGTACGAGCAGTACTTC. The encoded protein is CASRIQGGYEQYF.

About this clonotype itself: This may be a read error, as it is one base from a much larger clone. The rearrangement joins TRBV25-1 to TRBJ2-7; 10 nucleotides agree with TRBD2. The CDR3 consists of 16 residues. Germline V gene data show CDR1 as MGHDK and CDR2 as SYGVNS. The chain's CDR3 is CASSDSRTSGSYGQYF. The CDR3 nucleotides are TGTGCCAGCAGTGACTCCAGGACTAGCGGCTCCTACGGGCAGTACTTC.

This clonotype was counted a few times. This rearrangement joins TRBV5-1 to TRBJ2-5, with D possibly TRBD2 on 6 matching bases. The CDR3 spans 16 residues. Germline V gene lookup returns CDR1 SGHRS and CDR2 YFSETQ. V lost 0 bases and J lost 0, with 12 bases in between. CDR3 protein: CASSLDVVADQETQYF. CDR3 sequence (DNA): TGCGCCAGCAGCTTGGATGTCGTAGCGGACCAAGAGACCCAGTACTTC.

The chain employs TRBV3-1 and TRBJ2-5; TRBD1 matches 11 bases. The V segment lost 4 bases and the J segment 11 bases; nucleotides outside the gene matches: 12. Germline CDR1 reads LGHDT; CDR2 reads YNNKEL (reference sequence). The CDR3 is 15 residues long. In nucleotides, the CDR3 is TGTGCCAGCAGCCTGGACAGGGGGCTATTAAATGAGCAGTACTTC. Protein product: CASSLDRGLLNEQYF.

The CDR3 sequence: CASTSQMISLGEQYF. The DNA for the CDR3 is TGTGCCAGCACTTCACAGATGATCTCCCTAGGCGAGCAGTACTTC. The chain links TRBV28 to TRBJ2-7; no clear D. Trimming cost V 7 bases and J 6 bases, with 22 bases left between them. The CDR3 is made up of 15 amino acids. Germline CDR1 is MDHEN and CDR2 is SYDVKM.

This clonotype was detected only a few times. The rearrangement joins TRBV6-2 or TRBV6-3 to TRBJ2-7; D may be TRBD1 or TRBD2 (6 bases each). Deletions cut 2 bases from V and 3 bases from J, with 14 bases between. The CDR3 consists of 15 residues. CDR1 is MNHEY, CDR2 SVGEGT, per germline. The CDR3 nucleotides are TGTGCCAGCAGTTACCCCAGGGGAGGAGGCTACGAGCAGTACTTC. Translating it yields CASSYPRGGGYEQYF.

The chain carries TRBV27 and TRBJ1-6, with D unclear. V dropped 1 base and J dropped 10 bases, with 11 bases sitting between them. The germline V gene has CDR1 MNHEY and CDR2 SMNVEV (reference sequence). The CDR3 has 14 residues. CDR3 sequence: CASSLWPGGSPLHF. CDR3 DNA: TGTGCCAGCAGTTTATGGCCAGGTGGATCACCCCTCCACTTT.

This sequence joins TRBV12-3 or TRBV12-4 and TRBJ1-2, with unresolved D. CDR3 length: 11 amino acids. The germline V and J ends were trimmed by 5 bases and 3 bases, with 4 bases remaining between them. This CDR3 is CASSPYYGYTF. CDR3 nucleotide sequence: TGTGCCAGCAGTCCCTACTATGGCTACACCTTC.